Shown below are 25 T cell receptor beta chains from a single sample sequenced in a study of blood T cell repertoires in COVID-19. Only in-frame clones appear in the TCRdb table, and some are missing; sequencing was by immunoSEQ multiplex PCR. The table includes about 200,000 clones, about 84% detected once. The sequencing input was PBMCs or T cells enriched from blood (not recorded which). These receptors originate from a middle-aged man with acute COVID-19.

This chain joins TRBV6-1 and TRBJ2-7; no clear D. CDR1 and CDR2 from the germline V gene are MNHNS and SASEGT. The CDR3 is 14 amino acids. Trimming shortened V by 1 base and J by 6 bases, and 13 bases separated the two germline ends. For the CDR3, the DNA is TGTGCCAGCAGTGAAGGGTTTCTCCCGGGCGAGCAGTACTTC. Translating it yields CASSEGFLPGEQYF.

The V gene is TRBV7-3, the J gene TRBJ2-2, with a possible D match to TRBD2 (5 bases). V was cut by 5 bases and J by 6 bases, with 10 bases left in between. Germline-derived CDR1 and CDR2 are SGHTA and FQGTGA. This CDR3 has 13 amino acids. The CDR3 region is CASSPLGAGELFF. CDR3 nucleotide sequence: TGTGCCAGCAGCCCCCTCGGGGCCGGGGAGCTGTTTTTT.

J is TRBJ1-5 and V is TRBV6-2 or TRBV6-3, with TRBD1 matching over 12 bases. CDR1 is MNHEY, CDR2 SVGEGT, per germline. V was pared by 5 bases and J by 7 bases, with 9 bases of the junction left unmatched. This CDR3 is 16 amino acids long. The CDR3 DNA sequence: TGTGCCAGCAGTCCGGGGGACAGGGGGCGCGGCCAGCCCCAGCATTTT. This encodes CASSPGDRGRGQPQHF.

In its sample, this clone was seen once. One junction end does not reproduce the germline sequence, and a read error may be involved. The V gene is TRBV12-3 or TRBV12-4, the J gene TRBJ1-1, with D possibly being TRBD1 (6 bases). This CDR3 contains 13 residues. The CDR3 loop reads CASGPRRDTEAFF. CDR3 bases: TGTGCCAGCGGCCCACGCCGGGACACAGAAGCTTTCTTT.

The chain has TRBV20-1 and TRBJ2-7; 7 bases are shared with TRBD1. The germline V gene has CDR1 DFQATT and CDR2 SNEGSKA (reference sequence). The V and J ends lost 3 bases and 1 base, in that order; junction bases with no gene match: 6. The CDR3 runs to 14 residues. The CDR3 is CSASKGGASYEQYF. The CDR3 DNA follows: TGCAGTGCTAGTAAAGGGGGCGCTTCCTACGAGCAGTACTTC.

The chain has TRBV5-4 and TRBJ1-2; no reliable D call. Trimming removed 2 bases at V and 6 bases at J, with 8 bases between. CDR1 SGHNT and CDR2 YYREEE come from the germline V gene (reference sequence). CDR3 length equals 12 residues. The CDR3 loop reads CASSLDIDGYTF. The DNA for the CDR3 is TGTGCCAGCAGCTTAGACATCGATGGCTACACCTTC.

This clone was seen once. The chain carries TRBV3-1 (or the pseudogene TRBV3-2) and TRBJ1-2; maybe TRBD1 (6 bases). The ends were cut back, 4 bases at V and 1 base at J, with 10 bases in the middle. Germline V gene data show CDR1 as LGHDT and CDR2 as YNNKEL (reference sequence). The CDR3 runs to 14 residues. This CDR3 is CASSRDNLNYGYTF. Written as DNA, the CDR3 is TGTGCCAGCAGCCGGGACAACCTTAACTATGGCTACACCTTC.

The chain links TRBV11-2 to TRBJ2-3; TRBD2 matches 12 bases. The junction had 6 bases not matched to a gene; V was cut back by 4 bases and J by 4 bases. Germline values: CDR1 SGHAT, CDR2 FQNNGV. The CDR3 loop spans 16 amino acids. DNA of the CDR3: TGTGCCAGCAGCTCCCGGACTAGCGGGATATCAGATACGCAGTATTTT. Amino acids: CASSSRTSGISDTQYF. The full variable domain, completed using reference TRBV11-2 and TRBJ2-3, is EAGVAQSPRYKIIEKRQSVAFWCNPISGHATLYWYQQILGQGPKLLIQFQNNGVVDDSQLPKDRFSAERLKGVDSTLKIQPAKLEDSAVYLCASSSRTSGISDTQYFGPGTRLTVL.

V and J are TRBV7-6 and TRBJ2-5, with 13 nucleotides matching TRBD2. V dropped 4 bases and J dropped 5; count of bases not matched to a gene: 4. The CDR3 has 15 amino acids. CDR1 and CDR2 from the germline V gene are SGHVS and FNYEAQ. DNA for the CDR3: TGTGCCAGCAGCTCGGGACTAGCGGGAATGGAGACCCAGTACTTC. This sequence encodes CASSSGLAGMETQYF. Full variable domain (remainder filled in from reference TRBV7-6 and TRBJ2-5): GAGVSQSPRYKVTKRGQDVALRCDPISGHVSLYWYRQALGQGPEFLTYFNYEAQQDKSGLPNDRFSAERPEGSISTLTIQRTEQRDSAMYRCASSSGLAGMETQYFGPGTRLLVL.

CDR3 amino acids: CASSSLAKNIQYF. The CDR3 coding sequence is TGTGCCAGCAGTTCCTTAGCCAAAAACATTCAGTACTTC. This rearrangement joins TRBV27 to TRBJ2-4; no clear D gene. Trimming shortened V by 4 bases and J by 0 bases, and 4 bases separated the two germline ends. The CDR3 sequence is 13 residues long. The germline CDR1 and CDR2 sequences are MNHEY and SMNVEV (reference sequence).

The V and J genes are TRBV30 and TRBJ1-3; D uncertain. Germline-derived CDR1 and CDR2 are GTSNPN and SVGIG (reference sequence). Trimming removed 3 bases at V and 0 bases at J, with 9 bases between. CDR3 size: 14 residues. CDR3 in DNA: TGTGCCTGGAGGATATACGGCTCTGGAAACACCATATATTTT. Translation gives CAWRIYGSGNTIYF.

The rearrangement uses TRBV15 and TRBJ2-7, with D possibly TRBD1 on 5 matching bases. The length of the CDR3 is 15 residues. Germline V gives CDR1 LNHNV, CDR2 YYDKDF (reference sequence). V was shortened by 0 bases and J by 2 bases, with 11 bases between the two germline ends. The CDR3 DNA sequence: TGTGCCACCAGCAGAGATCAGGGCAGGACCTACGAGCAGTACTTC. Translated: CATSRDQGRTYEQYF.

This chain joins TRBV6-5 and TRBJ2-1; the match to TRBD2 covers 10 bases. The junction had 5 bases not matched to a gene; V was cut back by 6 bases and J by 3 bases. The CDR3 covers 15 residues. Germline V lookup: CDR1 MNHEY, CDR2 SVGAGI. The CDR3: CASSDWTSGYNEQFF. The CDR3 nucleotides are TGTGCCAGCAGCGACTGGACTAGCGGCTACAATGAGCAGTTCTTC.

The count of this clone is one. Other DNA sequences from this sample encode an identical CDR3 as well. The chain links TRBV5-1 to TRBJ2-2; possibly TRBD1 for D (6 bases). The V and J ends lost 0 bases and 8 bases respectively, with 8 bases between them. CDR1 is SGHRS and CDR2 is YFSETQ in the germline V gene. The CDR3 is 13 residues long. CDR3 DNA: TGCGCCAGCAGCTTGGTAGGGACAGGGGAGCTGTTTTTT. Protein product: CASSLVGTGELFF.

The chain is built from TRBV27 and TRBJ1-1, with 9 bases matching TRBD1. The germline V gene has CDR1 MNHEY and CDR2 SMNVEV (reference sequence). V shed 3 bases, J shed 6 bases, and the junction held 2 bases outside the gene matches. The CDR3 extends over 13 amino acids. DNA of the CDR3: TGTGCCAGCAGTTTGGGGACAGGGCCTGAAGCTTTCTTT. Encoded protein: CASSLGTGPEAFF.

This rearrangement joins TRBV24-1 to TRBJ2-1; 7 positions agree with TRBD1. Trimming removed 3 bases from V and 7 bases from J; junction bases left unmatched: 11. Germline-derived CDR1 and CDR2 are KGHDR and SFDVKD. CDR3 length equals 16 residues. The CDR3 region is CATSDATGVTRNEQFF. As DNA, the CDR3 is TGTGCCACCAGTGATGCAACAGGGGTGACAAGGAATGAGCAGTTCTTC.

V usage is TRBV9 and J usage is TRBJ1-6, with D possibly TRBD1 on 5 matching bases. V dropped 0 bases and J dropped 5 bases, with 9 bases sitting between them. Germline V gives CDR1 SGDLS, CDR2 YYNGEE. The CDR3 spans 15 residues. The CDR3 here is CASSVEPGNNSPLHF. DNA for the CDR3: TGTGCCAGCAGCGTAGAGCCAGGGAATAATTCACCCCTCCACTTT.

The chain links TRBV4-1 to TRBJ1-1, with D uncertain. Germline CDR1 reads MGHRA; CDR2 reads YSYEKL. The CDR3 contains 14 residues. V lost 3 bases, J lost 2 bases, and 10 bases lay in between. The CDR3 region is CASSHGESNTEAFF. The CDR3 bases are TGCGCCAGCAGCCACGGGGAGTCAAACACTGAAGCTTTCTTT.

This chain uses TRBV19 with TRBJ2-7; the D gene is possibly TRBD2 (5 bases). CDR1 is LNHDA and CDR2 is SQIVND in the germline V gene (reference sequence). The CDR3 contains 15 residues. Trimming pared 5 bases from V and 0 bases from J, leaving 14 bases between. The CDR3 sequence: CASSALVGGSYEQYF. CDR3 sequence (DNA): TGTGCCAGTAGTGCCCTGGTCGGAGGCTCCTACGAGCAGTACTTC.

The genes are TRBV7-2 and TRBJ1-2; 8 bases line up with TRBD1. J was trimmed by 4 bases and V by 5 bases; bases with no gene match: 6. The CDR3 spans 14 residues. Germline CDR1 and CDR2: SGHTA and FQGNSA. The CDR3 bases are TGTGCCAGCAGCCCCCGGGACAGGACCTATGGCTACACCTTC. Its protein is CASSPRDRTYGYTF.

On this clone: A junction boundary mismatches the germline segment, possibly from a read error. The rearrangement uses TRBV12-5 and TRBJ2-7, with D possibly TRBD1 on 6 matching bases. Germline CDR1 reads LGHNT; CDR2 reads FRNRAP. This CDR3 has 12 residues. The CDR3 reads CASGLRPGQKFF. The DNA for the CDR3 is TGTGCTAGTGGTTTAAGGCCGGGACAAAAATTTTTC. Supplemented by reference TRBV12-5 and TRBJ2-7, the full variable domain reads DARVTQTPRHKVTEMGQEVTMRCQPILGHNTVFWYRQTMMQGLELLAYFRNRAPLDDSGMPKDRFSAEMPDATLATLKIQPSEPRDSAVYFCASGLRPGQKFFGPGTRLTVT.

V and J are TRBV12-3 or TRBV12-4 and TRBJ2-1; unclear D gene. This CDR3 comprises 12 residues. V lost 1 base, J lost 8 bases, and 6 bases lay in between. Written as DNA, the CDR3 is TGTGCCAGCAGTTTAGGACTTTATGAGCAGTTCTTC. As protein: CASSLGLYEQFF.

CDR3 protein: CSASYVRPGTSGTDTQYF. The CDR3 region has the DNA TGCAGTGCTAGTTATGTGAGACCGGGGACTAGCGGGACAGATACGCAGTATTTT. The rearrangement links TRBV20-1 to TRBJ2-3; 12 bases fit TRBD2. Germline V gene lookup returns CDR1 DFQATT and CDR2 SNEGSKA (reference sequence). The CDR3 has 18 amino acids. Trimming cost V 3 bases and J 3 bases; bases outside gene matches: 13.

The rearrangement uses TRBV18 and TRBJ1-4; D may be TRBD1 (6 bases). Germline CDR1 reads KGHSH; CDR2 reads LQKENI. The V gene lost 0 bases and the J gene lost 12 bases, with 20 bases spanning the gap. The CDR3 consists of 16 residues. The CDR3 nucleotides are TGTGCCAGCTCACCACCGGGTGGAAAACTGGGGGGGCAACTGTTTTTT. Amino acids: CASSPPGGKLGGQLFF.

The rearrangement links TRBV27 to TRBJ2-1; 9 nucleotides agree with TRBD1. The CDR3 length is 16 residues. Germline V gene lookup returns CDR1 MNHEY and CDR2 SMNVEV (reference sequence). The J segment lost 4 bases and the V segment lost 3 bases, leaving 7 bases of the junction unmatched. CDR3 sequence: CASSFKDRGPYNEQFF. The CDR3, as DNA: TGTGCCAGCAGTTTTAAGGACAGGGGTCCATACAATGAGCAGTTCTTC.